The rows below give T cell receptor beta chains drawn from one sample of a study of blood T cell repertoires in COVID-19. TCRdb's table, derived via immunoSEQ multiplex PCR, lists solely in-frame clones and lacks some. The sample contains about 44,000 clones, 80% to 90% of which appear only once. The sample taken for sequencing was peripheral blood. The receptors derive from a human donor in a cohort sampled during active COVID-19. Each CDR3 is given with its conserved first and last residue. D genes are given only for firm matches. Not all rows give a size; the values are once, few, many and, for expanded clones, a class.

v_gene	d_gene	abundance	j_gene	CDR3aa	CDR3nt
TRBV18	TRBD1	NA	TRBJ1-2	CASSPGPGQGSYGYTF	TGTGCCAGCTCACCCGGTCCGGGACAGGGGAGTTATGGCTACACCTTC
TRBV19	TRBD1	NA	TRBJ2-3	CASSTGQGADTQYF	TGTGCCAGTAGTACCGGACAGGGTGCAGATACGCAGTATTTT
TRBV4-3	NA	NA	TRBJ1-2	CASSPRGGRAYGYTF	TGCGCCAGCAGCCCCAGAGGCGGCAGGGCCTATGGCTACACCTTC
TRBV6-5	TRBD2	NA	TRBJ2-5	CASSQGSGGMETQYF	TGTGCCAGCAGCCAGGGAAGCGGGGGTATGGAGACCCAGTACTTC
TRBV7-2	TRBD2	NA	TRBJ2-1	CASSLAGTSGGPYNEQFF	TGTGCCAGCAGCTTAGCGGGGACTAGCGGGGGACCCTACAATGAGCAGTTCTTC
TRBV11-3	NA	NA	TRBJ2-1	CASSFRASEQFF	TGTGCCAGCAGCTTCAGGGCTAGTGAGCAGTTCTTC
TRBV5-1	TRBD1	NA	TRBJ2-1	CASSIDRAHEQFF	TGCGCCAGCAGCATAGACAGGGCCCATGAGCAGTTCTTC
TRBV6-1	NA	NA	TRBJ1-5	CASSETAGVQPQHF	TGTGCCAGCAGTGAAACAGCAGGGGTTCAGCCCCAGCATTTT
TRBV6-5	NA	NA	TRBJ1-6	CASRDAGVDNSPLHF	TGTGCCAGTAGGGACGCAGGGGTAGATAATTCACCCCTCCACTTT
TRBV5-6	NA	NA	TRBJ2-1	CASSLGPPGHSYNEQFF	TGTGCCAGCAGCTTGGGGCCCCCAGGGCACTCCTACAATGAGCAGTTCTTC
TRBV5-1	TRBD1	NA	TRBJ1-4	CASSRTTGPNEKLFF	TGCGCCAGCAGCAGGACGACAGGGCCTAATGAAAAACTGTTTTTT
TRBV2	NA	NA	TRBJ1-1	CASRRGGDERKEAFF	TGTGCCAGCAGGAGGGGGGGAGACGAGAGAAAAGAAGCTTTCTTT
TRBV5-4	TRBD1	NA	TRBJ2-7	CASSSGGTGGYYEQYF	TGTGCCAGCAGCTCAGGGGGGACAGGGGGCTACTACGAGCAGTACTTC
TRBV5-6	TRBD1	NA	TRBJ1-6	CASSFMAGGLTPLHF	TGTGCCAGCAGCTTTATGGCAGGGGGCTTGACACCCCTCCACTTT
TRBV6-6	TRBD2	NA	TRBJ2-3	CASSLGLAGGYTQYF	TGTGCCAGCAGTTTGGGACTAGCGGGGGGGTATACGCAGTATTTT
TRBV5-1	NA	NA	TRBJ1-2	CASSSVDSSVYTF	TGCGCCAGCAGCTCCGTGGATAGCTCGGTCTACACCTTC
TRBV19	TRBD1	NA	TRBJ1-2	CASSGGTLYGYTF	TGTGCCAGTTCAGGGGGCACCTTATATGGCTACACCTTC
TRBV5-1	NA	NA	TRBJ2-5	CASSYQGLAQYF	TGCGCCAGCAGTTACCAGGGGTTGGCCCAGTACTTC
TRBV9	TRBD1	NA	TRBJ2-5	CASSVAGATGQETQYF	TGTGCCAGCAGCGTAGCAGGGGCGACAGGGCAAGAGACCCAGTACTTC
TRBV5-4	NA	NA	TRBJ2-5	CASSFLGDSNF	TGTGCCAGCAGCTTTTTGGGAGACTCGAACTTC
TRBV5-4	NA	few	TRBJ2-1	CASSPGGRVVNEQFF	TGTGCCAGCAGTCCGGGGGGCCGAGTAGTCAATGAGCAGTTCTTC
TRBV3-1/TRBV3-2	TRBD2	few	TRBJ2-4	CASSQEGRLAGVAKNIQYF	TGTGCCAGCAGCCAAGAAGGGAGACTAGCGGGGGTTGCCAAAAACATTCAGTACTTC
TRBV12-2	NA	NA	TRBJ2-1	CASRQTSGGYSYNEQFF	TGTGCAAGTCGCCAGACTAGCGGGGGGTACTCCTACAATGAGCAGTTCTTC
TRBV10-2	NA	NA	TRBJ2-5	CASSETRNQETQYF	TGCGCCAGCAGTGAGACACGTAATCAAGAGACCCAGTACTTC
TRBV12-5	NA	NA	TRBJ1-2	CASGHPQGVGDGYTF	TGTGCTAGTGGTCACCCACAAGGGGTTGGCGATGGCTACACCTTC
TRBV24-1	NA	few	TRBJ1-2	CATSDPKTLDTHYGYTF	TGTGCCACCAGTGATCCGAAAACCTTGGACACCCACTATGGCTACACCTTC
TRBV5-1	NA	NA	TRBJ2-2	CASNGGPPTGELFF	TGCGCCAGCAACGGGGGGCCGCCCACCGGGGAGCTGTTTTTT
TRBV7-2	TRBD1	NA	TRBJ2-1	CASSARQGSDEQFF	TGTGCCAGCAGCGCCCGACAGGGGTCGGATGAGCAGTTCTTC
TRBV9	NA	NA	TRBJ1-5	CASSVGQGGGQPQHF	TGTGCCAGCAGCGTAGGTCAGGGAGGCGGTCAGCCCCAGCATTTT
TRBV6-2/TRBV6-3	NA	NA	TRBJ1-5	CASSYDGGEGNQPQHF	TGTGCCAGCAGTTACGACGGGGGTGAGGGCAATCAGCCCCAGCATTTT
TRBV10-2	NA	NA	TRBJ2-5	CASNSYSQETQYF	TGCGCCAGCAACTCCTACTCCCAAGAGACCCAGTACTTC
TRBV18	TRBD1	NA	TRBJ1-5	CASSPGQGAQPQHF	TGTGCCAGCTCACCGGGACAGGGGGCCCAGCCCCAGCATTTT
TRBV5-1	NA	NA	TRBJ2-7	CASTASANTYEQYF	TGCGCCAGCACGGCTAGCGCGAACACCTACGAGCAGTACTTC
TRBV24-1	NA	once	TRBJ1-5	CATSVRVGGNQPQHF	TGTGCCACCAGCGTACGGGTGGGTGGGAATCAGCCCCAGCATTTT
TRBV3-1/TRBV3-2	NA	NA	TRBJ1-5	CASSQWRGLSNQPQHF	TGTGCCAGCAGCCAGTGGCGAGGGTTAAGCAATCAGCCCCAGCATTTT
TRBV7-7	TRBD2	NA	TRBJ2-5	CASSLGLAAETQYF	TGTGCCAGCAGCCTGGGACTAGCGGCAGAGACCCAGTACTTC
TRBV7-9	NA	NA	TRBJ1-6	CASSPVRGTYNSPLHF	TGTGCCAGCAGCCCCGTCCGGGGGACGTATAATTCACCCCTCCACTTT
TRBV19	TRBD1	NA	TRBJ2-3	CASSEGTDRDPDTQYF	TGTGCCAGTAGTGAGGGAACGGACAGGGACCCAGATACGCAGTATTTT
TRBV5-8	NA	NA	TRBJ2-2	CASSLYSGELFF	TGTGCCAGCAGCTTGTACTCCGGGGAGCTGTTTTTT
TRBV4-1	TRBD1	NA	TRBJ2-7	CASSQTGTVYEQYF	TGCGCCAGCAGCCAGACCGGGACAGTCTACGAGCAGTACTTC
TRBV6-2/TRBV6-3	TRBD1	NA	TRBJ2-5	CASSGAQGAGETQYF	TGTGCCAGCAGTGGGGCCCAGGGGGCGGGAGAGACCCAGTACTTC
TRBV27	NA	NA	TRBJ2-3	CASSWAPGGADTQYF	TGTGCCAGCAGTTGGGCGCCCGGGGGTGCAGATACGCAGTATTTT
TRBV27	TRBD2	few	TRBJ2-1	CATSEAGGFSSYNEQFF	TGTGCCACCTCGGAAGCGGGGGGCTTTAGCTCCTACAATGAGCAGTTCTTC
TRBV10-2	TRBD1	NA	TRBJ2-2	CASSFQTGRTGELFF	TGCGCCAGCAGCTTTCAGACAGGGCGCACCGGGGAGCTGTTTTTT
TRBV30	NA	NA	TRBJ2-3	CAWRGRTSTDTQYF	TGTGCCTGGAGAGGGCGGACTAGCACAGATACGCAGTATTTT
TRBV28	NA	NA	TRBJ1-1	CASSQQNTEAFF	TGTGCCAGCAGCCAACAGAACACTGAAGCTTTCTTT
TRBV2	NA	NA	TRBJ2-2	CASSAPGRSNTGELFF	TGTGCCAGCAGTGCCCCAGGGCGGTCCAACACCGGGGAGCTGTTTTTT
TRBV12-5	TRBD2	NA	TRBJ2-3	CASALLYSGGKPSTDTQYF	TGTGCTAGTGCGCTCCTCTATAGCGGGGGGAAACCTAGCACAGATACGCAGTATTTT
TRBV14	NA	NA	TRBJ2-5	CASSREETQYF	TGTGCCAGCAGCCGCGAAGAGACCCAGTACTTC
TRBV14	TRBD2	NA	TRBJ2-5	CASSPLGGGQETQYF	TGTGCCAGCAGCCCACTTGGGGGGGGACAAGAGACCCAGTACTTC
TRBV7-9	NA	NA	TRBJ1-4	CASSPTGAPEKLFF	TGTGCCAGCAGCCCCACAGGAGCGCCTGAAAAACTGTTTTTT
TRBV19	TRBD1	NA	TRBJ2-5	CASSGQGKETQYF	TGTGCCAGTTCAGGACAGGGAAAAGAGACCCAGTACTTC
TRBV3-1/TRBV3-2	NA	NA	TRBJ2-3	CASSQAGGDTQYF	TGTGCCAGCAGCCAAGCTGGAGGAGATACGCAGTATTTT
TRBV5-1	TRBD1	NA	TRBJ2-1	CASSETGEPTRNEQFF	TGCGCCAGCAGCGAGACAGGGGAGCCCACACGCAATGAGCAGTTCTTC
TRBV7-9	TRBD2	few	TRBJ2-2	CASSLSGGHLSGELFF	TGTGCCAGCAGCTTAAGCGGGGGGCATTTATCCGGGGAGCTGTTTTTT